A single sample gave rise to the 6 T cell receptor beta chains below, sequenced in a study of shared clonotypes between healthy human individuals. TCRdb's table, derived via immunoSEQ multiplex PCR, lists solely in-frame clones and lacks some. The table has fewer than 600,000 clones, roughly 78% seen once. Input material: PBMCs. The receptors stem from a woman in her thirties or forties in good health. Some clones in this sample may be carry-over from other donors' samples.

The chain joins TRBV5-1 to TRBJ2-3; 7 positions agree with TRBD2. The length of the CDR3 is 14 residues. V lost 4 bases to trimming and J lost 5 bases; unmatched junction nucleotides: 7. Looked up from germline, CDR1 is SGHRS and CDR2 is YFSETQ. The CDR3 sequence: CASSPSGGLDTQYF. In DNA, the CDR3 is TGCGCCAGCAGCCCTTCGGGGGGATTAGATACGCAGTATTTT.

J is TRBJ1-2 and V is TRBV28; D not certain. Trimming shortened V by 5 bases and J by 8 bases, and 12 bases separated the two germline ends. There are 12 residues in the CDR3. Per the germline V gene, CDR1 is MDHEN and CDR2 is SYDVKM. CDR3 region: CASSPTRIGYTF. The CDR3 region has the DNA TGTGCCAGCAGTCCAACCCGGATAGGCTACACCTTC.

This clone was seen once. The rearrangement links TRBV28 to TRBJ2-7, with D hard to call. V gave up 2 bases and J gave up 3 bases, with 11 bases separating them. The germline V gene encodes CDR1 MDHEN and CDR2 SYDVKM. CDR3 length equals 14 residues. For the CDR3, the DNA is TGTGCCAGCAGTTTACCCTCGGCTATCTACGAGCAGTACTTC. It encodes CASSLPSAIYEQYF.

This clone was seen repeatedly, ten times or more. The V gene is TRBV5-4, the J gene TRBJ2-5, with TRBD2 as a possible D gene (5 bases). CDR1 is SGHNT, CDR2 YYREEE, per germline (reference sequence). V lost 4 bases and J 5 bases, leaving 15 bases between the germline ends. The CDR3 is made up of 14 amino acids. The CDR3 nucleotides read TGTGCCAGCAGCCAAGAGGGAAACGGGGAGACCCAGTACTTC. Translating gives CASSQEGNGETQYF. Variable domain in full (rest from reference TRBV5-4 and TRBJ2-5): ETGVTQSPTHLIKTRGQQVTLRCSSQSGHNTVSWYQQALGQGPQFIFQYYREEENGRGNFPPRFSGLQFPNYSSELNVNALELDDSALYLCASSQEGNGETQYFGPGTRLLVL.

The chain links TRBV14 to TRBJ2-7, with 8 bases fitting TRBD1. V gave up 4 bases and J gave up 7 bases; unmatched junction bases: 6. The V gene's germline CDR1 is SGHDN and CDR2 FVKESK. This CDR3 is built from 13 residues. The chain's CDR3 is CASSPRTGSEQYF. The CDR3 nucleotides read TGTGCCAGCAGCCCCCGGACAGGGAGTGAGCAGTACTTC.

This clone was observed a handful of times. The chain is built from TRBV27 and TRBJ1-5, with D unclear. V was trimmed by 9 bases and J by 0 bases, leaving 15 bases between them. CDR1 and CDR2 (germline): MNHEY, SMNVEV (reference sequence). The CDR3 spans 15 residues. CDR3 DNA sequence: TGTGCCAGAACCTTAGCCGATTGTAGCAATCAGCCCCAGCATTTT. Amino acids: CARTLADCSNQPQHF.